The 32 T cell receptor beta chains below come from one sample, sequenced in a study of CD8+CD57+ T cells in acquired aplastic anemia (dated by TCRdb to 2017 to 2018). This sample was sequenced with an Illumina HiSeq 2000. Profiling of TCR beta VDJ combinations and CDR3 sequences used genomic DNA as the template. The public reads were reanalyzed by TCRdb: fastp trimming at Q25, MiXCR alignment, in-frame beta chains only. Identical CDR3 protein sequences are pooled into one entry, listed with their most common genes and DNA. The sample data list 200,000 or so distinct CDR3 sequences, and 64% of these were observed just once. In total, the top ten clones hold around 46% of the sample. The sample consisted of sorted CD4+, CD8+, or CD8+CD57+ T cells (not recorded which) from PBMCs. Receptors were obtained from a human donor with severe aplastic anemia or a healthy control (not recorded which).

This clonotype has a count of ten or more. This chain connects TRBV7-8 to TRBJ2-7; 11 nucleotides line up with TRBD2. J was trimmed by 4 bases and V by 5 bases; bases with no gene match: 7. The CDR3 length is 15 residues. Per the germline V gene, CDR1 is SGHVS and CDR2 is FQNEAQ. The CDR3 nucleotides are TGTGCCAGCAGCCCACTAGCGGGGGACCTATACGAGCAGTACTTC. This encodes CASSPLAGDLYEQYF.

The chain combines TRBV29-1 with TRBJ1-2, with no clear D. Germline V gene data show CDR1 as SQVTM and CDR2 as ANQGSEA. CDR3 length equals 13 residues. The ends were cut back, 4 bases at V and 1 base at J, with 10 bases in the middle. CDR3 loop: CSVGPRINYGYTF. The CDR3 nucleotides read TGCAGCGTTGGTCCGAGGATTAACTATGGCTACACCTTC.

The rearrangement uses TRBV12-3 or TRBV12-4 and TRBJ1-1; D is unclear. The CDR3 is 14 residues long. Deletions cut 6 bases from V and 8 bases from J, with 19 bases between. This chain's CDR3 is CASSYLTGHQEAFF. The CDR3 nucleotides read TGTGCCAGCAGCTACTTAACGGGCCACCAGGAAGCTTTCTTT.

CDR3 sequence: CSARDRRTGDHEQYF. Written as DNA, the CDR3 is TGCAGTGCTAGAGATAGGAGGACAGGGGACCACGAGCAGTACTTC. This rearrangement joins TRBV20-1 to TRBJ2-7, with 9 nucleotides matching TRBD1. J lost 5 bases, V lost 0 bases, and 8 bases had no gene match. The germline CDR1 and CDR2 sequences are DFQATT and SNEGSKA (reference sequence). The CDR3 totals 15 residues.

The chain couples TRBV7-9 to TRBJ2-6; 12 nucleotides align to TRBD2. Trimming removed 5 bases from V and 10 bases from J; junction bases left unmatched: 6. This CDR3 is built from 15 residues. Germline V CDR1 and CDR2: SEHNR, FQNEAQ (reference sequence). In DNA, the CDR3 is TGTGCCAGCAGCCTCGGACTAGCGGGGTCTAACGTCCTGACTTTC. It codes for CASSLGLAGSNVLTF.

This clonotype was found a few times. This chain connects TRBV24-1 to TRBJ2-1, with D unresolved. Trimming stripped 5 bases from V and 4 bases from J, with 8 bases between. Germline assignment: CDR1 KGHDR and CDR2 SFDVKD. CDR3 length: 13 amino acids. The CDR3 reads CATSGGRYNEQFF. The CDR3 region has the DNA TGTGCCACCAGTGGGGGAAGGTACAATGAGCAGTTCTTC.

The chain couples TRBV19 to TRBJ1-2, with D possibly matching TRBD1 (6 bases). The CDR3 runs 15 residues. The V end lost 4 bases, the J end lost 8 bases, and 20 bases lay between the germline ends. Germline V gene lookup returns CDR1 LNHDA and CDR2 SQIVND (reference sequence). CDR3 sequence reads: CASSRGGDPPRGYTF. The CDR3 DNA reads TGTGCCAGTAGTAGAGGGGGGGATCCGCCTAGGGGCTACACCTTC.

The sample holds one count of this clonotype. This chain links TRBV14 with TRBJ2-5; 8 bases are shared with TRBD2. The ends lost 4 bases at V and 4 bases at J; junction bases unmatched: 5. Germline V gene lookup returns CDR1 SGHDN and CDR2 FVKESK. The CDR3 covers 14 residues. The CDR3 here is CASSPVAGRETQYF. CDR3 in DNA: TGTGCCAGCAGCCCCGTAGCGGGACGAGAGACCCAGTACTTC.

The chain couples TRBV7-9 to TRBJ1-4; D unresolved. V lost 5 bases to trimming and J lost 6 bases, with 7 bases between them. Germline V gene sequence: CDR1 SEHNR, CDR2 FQNEAQ (reference sequence). The length of the CDR3 is 12 residues. The CDR3 loop reads CASSLRDEKLFF. The CDR3 nucleotides are TGTGCCAGCAGCCTCCGGGATGAAAAACTGTTTTTT. The full variable domain, with the rest looked up from reference TRBV7-9 and TRBJ1-4, is DTGVSQNPRHKITKRGQNVTFRCDPISEHNRLYWYRQTLGQGPEFLTYFQNEAQLEKSRLLSDRFSAERPKGSFSTLEIQRTEQGDSAMYLCASSLRDEKLFFGSGTQLSVL.

A few counts support this clonotype. The chain is built from TRBV29-1 and TRBJ2-1; 7 bases map to TRBD2. Unmatched junction bases numbered 9, after V lost 7 bases and J lost 15 bases. This CDR3 region has 10 residues. CDR1 SQVTM and CDR2 ANQGSEA come from the germline V gene. The DNA for the CDR3 is TGCAGCGCATGGGACTATCAACTGTTCTTC. This codes for CSAWDYQLFF.

In this sample, this clonotype turned up many times. The germline gene is not matched at one end of the junction; a read error may be the cause. CDR3 loop: CASSFNRAHEQYF. In nucleotides, the CDR3 is TGTGCTAGCAGCTTTAACAGGGCCCACGAGCAGTACTTC. The rearrangement uses TRBV7-7 and TRBJ2-7, with D tentatively TRBD1 (6 bases). The CDR3 runs 13 residues. CDR1 is SSHAT and CDR2 is FNYEAQ in the germline V gene (reference sequence).

This clonotype was detected a few times. The chain joins TRBV7-6 to TRBJ2-6; D may correspond to TRBD1 or TRBD2 (6 bases each). Germline values: CDR1 SGHVS, CDR2 FNYEAQ. CDR3 size: 20 residues. V lost 5 bases, J lost 0 bases, and 23 bases lay in between. CDR3 in amino acids: CASSPDGGIPLHSGANVLTF. The CDR3 DNA reads as TGTGCCAGCAGCCCCGACGGGGGCATACCCCTCCACTCTGGGGCCAACGTCCTGACTTTC.

This rearrangement joins TRBV9 to TRBJ1-4; D is possibly TRBD1 (6 bases). V dropped 3 bases and J dropped 8 bases, with 32 bases sitting between them. Germline V gene lookup returns CDR1 SGDLS and CDR2 YYNGEE. There are 20 residues in the CDR3. The CDR3 sequence: CASSGYVGDNHRRGNEKLFF. The CDR3 nucleotides are TGTGCCAGCAGCGGATACGTCGGGGACAATCACCGCCGGGGGAACGAAAAACTGTTTTTT.

The J gene is TRBJ1-2, the V gene TRBV5-4; no clear D gene. Trimming shortened V by 5 bases and J by 3 bases, and 23 bases separated the two germline ends. Germline lookup yields CDR1 SGHNT and CDR2 YYREEE (reference sequence). The CDR3 extends over 17 amino acids. The CDR3: CASSYSKGGLSHYGYTF. In nucleotides, the CDR3 is TGTGCCAGCAGTTACTCGAAGGGAGGGTTAAGTCACTATGGCTACACCTTC. The full variable domain, its missing parts supplied by reference TRBV5-4 and TRBJ1-2, is ETGVTQSPTHLIKTRGQQVTLRCSSQSGHNTVSWYQQALGQGPQFIFQYYREEENGRGNFPPRFSGLQFPNYSSELNVNALELDDSALYLCASSYSKGGLSHYGYTFGSGTRLTVV.

V usage is TRBV12-3 or TRBV12-4 and J usage is TRBJ2-7; 8 bases line up with TRBD1. The CDR3 sequence is 13 residues long. Trimming at V came to 4 bases and at J to 6 bases, leaving 5 bases not matched to a gene. CDR3 nucleotide sequence: TGTGCCAGCAGTTACAGGGGGTGGGTCGAGCAGTACTTC. The encoded protein is CASSYRGWVEQYF.

The chain joins TRBV7-2 to TRBJ1-2; TRBD1 aligns across 8 bases. CDR1 is SGHTA, CDR2 FQGNSA, per germline. V lost 2 bases and J lost 3; bases outside the gene matches: 17. This CDR3 spans 19 amino acids. CDR3 sequence reads: CASSLIGTGWTGKDYGYTF. As DNA, the CDR3 is TGTGCCAGCAGCTTAATTGGGACGGGGTGGACAGGGAAGGACTATGGCTACACCTTC.

This clonotype was detected only once. The chain links TRBV2 to TRBJ2-2, with D perhaps matching TRBD2 (6 bases). The CDR3 covers 14 residues. The germline V gene encodes CDR1 SNHLY and CDR2 FYNNEI. The V end was cut by 4 bases, the J end by 3 bases, with 9 bases between. The CDR3 loop is CASSVTGDTGELFF. The CDR3 region has the DNA TGTGCCAGCAGTGTAACGGGGGACACCGGGGAGCTGTTTTTT. The full variable domain, in which reference TRBV2 and TRBJ2-2 provide the parts outside the CDR3, is EPEVTQTPSHQVTQMGQEVILRCVPISNHLYFYWYRQILGQKVEFLVSFYNNEISEKSEIFDDQFSVERPDGSNFTLKIRSTKLEDSAMYFCASSVTGDTGELFFGEGSRLTVL.

In regard to this clonotype: The CDR3 does not close with the conserved phenylalanine or tryptophan, likely indicating a read error. The chain couples TRBV12-3 or TRBV12-4 to TRBJ2-5, with no clear D. This CDR3 has 11 amino acids. With 2 bases removed from V and 5 bases from J, the gap between germline ends came to 3 bases. The CDR3 coding sequence is TGTGCCAGCAGTTTATTTGAGACCCAGTACTCC. This encodes CASSLFETQYS.

This clonotype has a single count. The V call is TRBV5-1, the J call TRBJ2-5; D is undetermined. Trimming removed 0 bases at V and 1 base at J, with 13 bases between. There are 16 residues in the CDR3. Germline V gene sequence: CDR1 SGHRS, CDR2 YFSETQ. CDR3 amino acids: CASSLDGIPSQETQYF. In DNA, the CDR3 is TGCGCCAGCAGCTTGGATGGCATCCCGAGCCAAGAGACCCAGTACTTC.

On this clonotype: A single base separates this from a much larger clone, so it may be a read error. The V gene is TRBV12-3 or TRBV12-4, the J gene TRBJ1-5; D is unresolved. CDR3 length: 15 residues. V was shortened by 4 bases and J by 0 bases, with 10 bases between the two germline ends. CDR3: CASSSSESSNQPQHF. CDR3 DNA sequence: TGTGCCAGCAGTTCCTCGGAGAGTAGCAATCAGCCCCAGCATTTT.

This clonotype was seen at least ten times. This sequence joins TRBV20-1 and TRBJ2-1; 8 bases agree with TRBD2. CDR1 is DFQATT and CDR2 is SNEGSKA in the germline V gene (reference sequence). The CDR3 sequence is 14 residues long. Unmatched junction bases numbered 11, after V lost 3 bases and J lost 10 bases. The CDR3, as DNA: TGCAGTGCTAGCGGGGGACTAGATTACGGCGAGCAGTTCTTC. Translated, it gives CSASGGLDYGEQFF.

The chain uses TRBV7-8 and TRBJ2-7, with D hard to call. Germline V gene lookup returns CDR1 SGHVS and CDR2 FQNEAQ. There are 15 residues in the CDR3. The ends were cut back, 0 bases at V and 0 bases at J, with 9 bases in the middle. In DNA, the CDR3 is TGTGCCAGCAGCTTAGCGCGTCCGAGCTCCTACGAGCAGTACTTC. It encodes CASSLARPSSYEQYF.

The chain couples TRBV7-8 to TRBJ2-7, with 9 bases aligning to TRBD1. Germline CDR1 SGHVS, CDR2 FQNEAQ. CDR3 length: 16 residues. Germline trimming cut 4 bases from V and 3 bases from J; bases unmatched to any gene: 10. The CDR3 DNA reads as TGTGCCAGCAGCTCTCAGTTAGGGGGACAGGGCTACGAGCAGTACTTC. This sequence encodes CASSSQLGGQGYEQYF.

Notes on this clonotype: At one end, the junction sequence differs from germline, possibly due to a read error. CDR3 coding DNA: TGTGCCAGCAGCGTAGTAGGACAGGGGACCGAGCAGTACTTC. Its translation: CASSVVGQGTEQYF. V and J are TRBV5-1 and TRBJ2-7; the match to TRBD1 covers 9 bases. Germline V gene data show CDR1 as SGHRS and CDR2 as YFSETQ. This CDR3 region has 14 residues.

This clonotype was seen many times. The chain joins TRBV13 to TRBJ1-1; 9 nucleotides line up with TRBD1. J gave up 8 bases and V 4 bases, and 8 bases lay outside the gene matches. The CDR3 length is 14 residues. Germline-derived CDR1 and CDR2 are PRHDT and FYEKMQ (reference sequence). This CDR3 is CASSSTGQGGEAFF. The CDR3 DNA follows: TGTGCCAGCAGCTCAACGGGACAGGGTGGCGAAGCTTTCTTT.

The chain joins TRBV24-1 to TRBJ2-7; TRBD1 or TRBD2 may be the D gene (5 bases each). The germline V and J ends were trimmed by 3 bases and 2 bases, with 10 bases remaining between them. Germline-derived CDR1 and CDR2 are KGHDR and SFDVKD. This CDR3 comprises 14 residues. CDR3 protein: CATSDVREPYEQYF. DNA of the CDR3: TGTGCCACCAGTGATGTCAGGGAGCCCTACGAGCAGTACTTC.

The V and J genes are TRBV19 and TRBJ1-1, with D tentatively TRBD1 (5 bases). Trimming stripped 5 bases from V and 5 bases from J, with 15 bases between. Per the germline V gene, CDR1 is LNHDA and CDR2 is SQIVND (reference sequence). The CDR3 extends over 14 amino acids. The CDR3 bases are TGTGCCAGTAGTGCACGGGGGGTTCGGACTGAAGCTTTCTTT. Its translation: CASSARGVRTEAFF.

V and J are TRBV7-9 and TRBJ2-7; D possibly corresponds to TRBD2 (6 bases). The CDR3 has 16 amino acids. CDR1 is SEHNR and CDR2 is FQNEAQ in the germline V gene (reference sequence). Trimming pared 6 bases from V and 2 bases from J, leaving 20 bases between. CDR3 bases: TGTGCCAGCAGTGATTCGGACCCGGGAGCGCCCTACGAGCAGTACTTC. It translates to CASSDSDPGAPYEQYF.

This clonotype came up many times. V usage is TRBV11-2 and J usage is TRBJ2-3; the match to TRBD2 covers 7 bases. The CDR3 is 15 residues long. With 4 bases clipped from V and 3 bases from J, the junction kept 7 bases outside the gene matches. CDR1 and CDR2 (germline): SGHAT, FQNNGV. DNA for the CDR3: TGTGCCAGCAGCTGGGGTTGGGGGGGGACAGATACGCAGTATTTT. It yields the protein CASSWGWGGTDTQYF.

This chain links TRBV29-1 with TRBJ2-7; D is possibly TRBD1 (7 bases). CDR3 length: 13 amino acids. V was cut by 7 bases and J by 2 bases, with 15 bases left in between. Germline CDR1 is SQVTM and CDR2 is ANQGSEA. CDR3 residues: CSGGDRGTYEQYF. CDR3 nucleotide sequence: TGCAGCGGCGGGGACAGAGGAACCTACGAGCAGTACTTC.

The rearrangement joins TRBV5-6 to TRBJ2-7; D may correspond to TRBD1 or TRBD2 (5 bases each). CDR3 length equals 14 residues. V was trimmed by 0 bases and J by 7 bases, leaving 14 bases between them. Germline V gene sequence: CDR1 SGHDT, CDR2 YYEEEE. This chain's CDR3 is CASSLGGTIGEQYF. The CDR3 bases are TGTGCCAGCAGCTTGGGGGGGACCATAGGGGAGCAGTACTTC.

This rearrangement joins TRBV7-9 to TRBJ1-2, with D maybe TRBD1 (5 bases). CDR3 length: 14 residues. Germline CDR1 SEHNR, CDR2 FQNEAQ (reference sequence). With 0 bases removed from V and 6 bases from J, the gap between germline ends came to 11 bases. The CDR3 nucleotides are TGTGCCAGCAGCTTAGCGACAGTAACCAATGGCTACACCTTC. Protein sequence: CASSLATVTNGYTF.